A single sample gave rise to the 7 T cell receptor delta chains below, sequenced in a study of fetal and pediatric gammadelta thymocytes. TCRdb reanalysed the reads via CATT. The sample includes over a hundred delta-chain clones, roughly 13% of them seen just once. The sample taken for sequencing was Vgamma9Vdelta2 gamma-delta T cells from the thymus. Subset: sorted CD3+gammadeltaTCR+Vgamma9+Vdelta2+ thymocytes. The receptors originated from a child who underwent cardiac surgery and was recorded as healthy.

Only a few counts were recorded for this clone. V usage is TRDV2 and J usage is TRDJ3, with 11 nucleotides matching TRDD3. Assignment of the J gene here rests on matching the DNA to germline, because TCRdb gives none. The CDR3 length is 18 residues. Germline V gene data show CDR1 as GEAIGNYY and CDR2 as EKD. With V trimmed by 1 base and J by 0 bases, 1 base remained unmatched. CDR3 bases: TGTGCCTGTGACACTGGGGGATACGGCTCCTGGGACACCCGACAGATGTTTTTC. It encodes CACDTGGYGSWDTRQMFF.

This clone rates as hyperexpanded. The sample holds other DNA sequences that translate to the same CDR3. V gene TRDV2 combines with J gene TRDJ3; 10 bases match TRDD3. The germline CDR1 and CDR2 sequences are GEAIGNYY and EKD. The CDR3 totals 19 residues. The V and J ends lost 0 bases and 5 bases, in that order; junction bases with no gene match: 9. CDR3 protein: CACDTIEVGDTRDTRQMFF. CDR3 coding DNA: TGTGCCTGTGACACCATCGAGGTGGGGGATACCCGGGACACCCGACAGATGTTTTTC.

This clone showed up just a few times. TCRdb has a much larger clone's protein, which differs at residues 8 and 18 from the translation of this DNA, likely because of a read error; what is shown is the protein translated from the DNA. The chain is built from TRDV2 and TRDJ3; 10 bases are a match to TRDD3. From germline, CDR1 is GEAIGNYY and CDR2 EKD. The CDR3 loop spans 19 amino acids. CDR3 sequence (DNA): TGTGCCTGTGACACCATCGAGATGGGGGATACCCGGGACACCCGACAGATGATTTTC. This encodes CACDTIEMGDTRDTRQMIF.

This clone was found a few times. TCRdb attributes to this sequence the protein of a much larger clone, which differs from the DNA translation at residue 7; a read error is likely, and the protein displayed is translated from the DNA. The chain uses TRDV2 and TRDJ1; TRDD3 agrees at 7 bases. The J gene is not listed in TCRdb, so it was assigned here from a DNA match to germline. The CDR3 extends over 18 amino acids. CDR1 is GEAIGNYY, CDR2 EKD, per germline. The junction had 13 bases not matched to a gene; V was cut back by 1 base and J by 0 bases. The CDR3 region has the DNA TGTGCCTGTGACACTCTACAGGGGGATTCGAGGTACACCGATAAACTCATCTTT. Translating it yields CACDTLQGDSRYTDKLIF.

As regards this clone: A far larger clone is only one base removed, so a read error is likely. Other nucleotide sequences in the sample specify the same CDR3. V and J are TRDV2 and TRDJ1, with 10 positions matching TRDD3. J gave up 0 bases and V 1 base, and 10 bases lay outside the gene matches. CDR1 and CDR2 (germline): GEAIGNYY, EKD. The CDR3 is made up of 18 amino acids. CDR3 DNA: TGTGCCTGTGACACACTACTGGGGGATTCGAGGTACACCGATAAACTCATCTTT. Protein product: CACDTLLGDSRYTDKLIF.

About this clone: Given a far larger clone just one base away, this is likely a sequencing read error. V gene TRDV2 combines with J gene TRDJ1; TRDD3 aligns across 10 bases. TCRdb does not report a J gene; here it was assigned by matching the DNA to germline references. Germline trimming cut 1 base from V and 1 base from J; bases unmatched to any gene: 11. Germline values: CDR1 GEAIGNYY, CDR2 EKD. The CDR3 has 18 residues. The CDR3 loop reads CACDTLLGDSRCTDKLIF. The DNA for the CDR3 is TGTGCCTGTGACACTCTACTGGGGGATTCGAGGTGCACCGATAAACTCATCTTT.

This clone was seen a handful of times. This DNA translates differently at residue 3 from the TCRdb protein, which is that of a much larger clone; a read error is likely, and the protein shown is the DNA's own translation. V usage is TRDV2 and J usage is TRDJ1; 10 nucleotides match TRDD3. As TCRdb names no J gene, one was assigned here on the basis of a DNA match to germline. Germline V gene lookup returns CDR1 GEAIGNYY and CDR2 EKD. The CDR3 totals 18 residues. CDR3 sequence reads: CAYDTLLGDSRYTDKLIF. CDR3 sequence (DNA): TGTGCCTATGACACTCTACTGGGGGATTCGAGGTACACCGATAAACTCATCTTT.